Sequencing of this TCR beta chain was carried out in a study of blood T cell repertoires in COVID-19. Study background: COVID-19 samples collected from the United States, Italy and Spain covered acute and convalescent phases. In each case, the material was cDNA or gDNA derived from T cells, B-cell-depleted T cells, or PBMCs.

The authors' processing: Nucleated cell counts were estimated from reference gene primer amplification. Measured with immunoSEQ multiplex PCR; TCRdb has only the in-frame clones, and not every one. V, J and clone size were drawn from that table, and D and trimming were deduced from the DNA. The sample holds tens of thousands of clones, roughly nine tenths seen once. Specimen: peripheral blood. The sequence derives from a male donor with acute or convalescent COVID-19.

The CDR3 loop reads CASSQEDRRTSGNQPQHF. The CDR3 DNA is TGTGCCAGCAGCCAAGAGGACAGGAGGACGTCGGGCAATCAGCCCCAGCATTTT. The rearrangement links TRBV4-2 to TRBJ1-5, with 7 bases fitting TRBD1. This CDR3 region has 18 residues. Germline V CDR1 and CDR2: LGHNA, YNFKEQ. Germline trimming cut 0 bases from V and 2 bases from J; bases unmatched to any gene: 10.